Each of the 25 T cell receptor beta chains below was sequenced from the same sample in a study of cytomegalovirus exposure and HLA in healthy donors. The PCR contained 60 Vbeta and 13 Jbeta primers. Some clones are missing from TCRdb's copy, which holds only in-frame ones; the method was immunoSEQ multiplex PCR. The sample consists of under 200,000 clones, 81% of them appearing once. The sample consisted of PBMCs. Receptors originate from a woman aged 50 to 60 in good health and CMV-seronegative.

The CDR3 DNA reads as TGCGCCAGCAGCCAAGATCGGTACGAGCAGTACTTC. Amino acids: CASSQDRYEQYF. The chain joins TRBV4-3 to TRBJ2-7; D is unresolved. Germline V lookup: CDR1 LGHNA, CDR2 YSLEER. The CDR3 runs to 12 residues. V was cut by 0 bases and J by 4 bases, with 4 bases left in between.

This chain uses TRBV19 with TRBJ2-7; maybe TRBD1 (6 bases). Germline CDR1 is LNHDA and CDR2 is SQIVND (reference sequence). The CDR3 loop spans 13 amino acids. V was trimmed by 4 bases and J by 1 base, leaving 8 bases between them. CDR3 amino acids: CASSTGQSYEQYF. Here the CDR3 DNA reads TGTGCCAGTAGTACCGGACAGTCCTACGAGCAGTACTTC. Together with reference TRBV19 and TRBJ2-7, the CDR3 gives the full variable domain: DGGITQSPKYLFRKEGQNVTLSCEQNLNHDAMYWYRQDPGQGLRLIYYSQIVNDFQKGDIAEGYSVSREKKESFPLTVTSAQKNPTAFYLCASSTGQSYEQYFGPGTRLTVT.

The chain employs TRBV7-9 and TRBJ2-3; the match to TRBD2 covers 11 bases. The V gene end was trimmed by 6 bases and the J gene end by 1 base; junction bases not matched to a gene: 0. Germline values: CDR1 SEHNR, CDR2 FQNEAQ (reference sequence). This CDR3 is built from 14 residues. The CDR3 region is CASRLAGGTDTQYF. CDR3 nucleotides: TGTGCCAGCAGACTAGCGGGAGGCACAGATACGCAGTATTTT.

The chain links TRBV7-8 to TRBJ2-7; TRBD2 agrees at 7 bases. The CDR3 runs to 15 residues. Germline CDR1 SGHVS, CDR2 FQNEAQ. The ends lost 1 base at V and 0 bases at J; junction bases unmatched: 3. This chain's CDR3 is CASSLGGGNSYEQYF. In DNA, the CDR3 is TGTGCCAGCAGCTTAGGGGGGGGGAACTCCTACGAGCAGTACTTC.

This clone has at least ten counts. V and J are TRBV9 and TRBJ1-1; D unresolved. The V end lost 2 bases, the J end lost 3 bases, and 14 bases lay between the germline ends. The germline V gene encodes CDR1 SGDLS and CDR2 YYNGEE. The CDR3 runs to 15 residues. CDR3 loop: CASSVLGSVDTEAFF. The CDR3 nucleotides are TGTGCCAGCAGCGTTCTGGGGAGCGTGGACACTGAAGCTTTCTTT.

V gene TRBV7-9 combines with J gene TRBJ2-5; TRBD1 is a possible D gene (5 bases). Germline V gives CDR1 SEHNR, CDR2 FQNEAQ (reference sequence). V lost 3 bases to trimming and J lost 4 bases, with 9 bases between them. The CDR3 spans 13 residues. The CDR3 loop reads CASSFSGLETQYF. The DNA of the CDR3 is TGTGCCAGCAGCTTTTCAGGGCTAGAGACCCAGTACTTC.

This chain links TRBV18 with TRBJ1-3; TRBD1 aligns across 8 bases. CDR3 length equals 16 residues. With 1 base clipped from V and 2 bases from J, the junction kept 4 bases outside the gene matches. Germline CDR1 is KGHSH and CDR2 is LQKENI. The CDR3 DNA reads TGTGCCAGCTCACCACTTGGGGGACAGGCTGGAAACACCATATATTTT. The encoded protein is CASSPLGGQAGNTIYF.

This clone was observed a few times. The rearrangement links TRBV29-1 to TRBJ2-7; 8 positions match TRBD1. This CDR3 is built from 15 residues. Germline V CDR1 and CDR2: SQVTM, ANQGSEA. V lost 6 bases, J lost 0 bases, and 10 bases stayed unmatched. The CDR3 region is CSVRTGTGASYEQYF. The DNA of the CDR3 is TGCAGCGTAAGAACCGGGACAGGCGCCTCCTACGAGCAGTACTTC.

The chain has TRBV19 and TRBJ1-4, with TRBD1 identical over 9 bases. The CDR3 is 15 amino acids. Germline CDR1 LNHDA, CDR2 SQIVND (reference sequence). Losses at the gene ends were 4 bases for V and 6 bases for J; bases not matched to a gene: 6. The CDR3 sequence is CASSTTGTGYEKLFF. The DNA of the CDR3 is TGTGCCAGTAGTACCACCGGGACAGGGTATGAAAAACTGTTTTTT.

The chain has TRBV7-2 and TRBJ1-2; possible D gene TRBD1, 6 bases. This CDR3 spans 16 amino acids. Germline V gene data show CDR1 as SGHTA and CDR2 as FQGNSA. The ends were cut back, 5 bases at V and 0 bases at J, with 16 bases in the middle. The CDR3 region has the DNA TGTGCCAGCAGCCCCAGGGGAGGGACCACTAACTATGGCTACACCTTC. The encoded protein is CASSPRGGTTNYGYTF.

DNA for the CDR3: TGTGCCTGGAACCTGGGGCAGAATGAAAAACTGTTTTTT. This translates into CAWNLGQNEKLFF. The rearrangement uses TRBV30 and TRBJ1-4; TRBD1 might be the D (5 bases). V was trimmed by 4 bases and J by 5 bases, leaving 11 bases between them. CDR3 length equals 13 residues. The V gene's germline CDR1 is GTSNPN and CDR2 SVGIG (reference sequence).

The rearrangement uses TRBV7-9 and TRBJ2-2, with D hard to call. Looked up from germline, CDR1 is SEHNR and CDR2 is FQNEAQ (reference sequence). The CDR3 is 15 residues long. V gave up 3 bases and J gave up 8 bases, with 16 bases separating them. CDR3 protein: CASSFTSQVIGELFF. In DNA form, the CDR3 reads TGTGCCAGCAGCTTCACCTCCCAGGTTATAGGGGAGCTGTTTTTT. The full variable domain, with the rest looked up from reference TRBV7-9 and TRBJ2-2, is DTGVSQNPRHKITKRGQNVTFRCDPISEHNRLYWYRQTLGQGPEFLTYFQNEAQLEKSRLLSDRFSAERPKGSFSTLEIQRTEQGDSAMYLCASSFTSQVIGELFFGEGSRLTVL.

The CDR3 here is CASSFQQGKDTQYF. CDR3 coding DNA: TGTGCCAGCAGTTTCCAACAGGGAAAAGATACGCAGTATTTT. The chain links TRBV27 to TRBJ2-3; the D gene is possibly TRBD1 (6 bases). V was shortened by 3 bases and J by 5 bases, with 12 bases between the two germline ends. The V gene's germline CDR1 is MNHEY and CDR2 SMNVEV (reference sequence). The CDR3 has 14 residues.

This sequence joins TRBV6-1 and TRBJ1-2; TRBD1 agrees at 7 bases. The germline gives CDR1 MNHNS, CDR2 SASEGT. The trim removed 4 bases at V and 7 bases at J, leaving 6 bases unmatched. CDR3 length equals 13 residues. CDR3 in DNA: TGTGCCAGCAGTGGACAGGGTTTCGGTGGCTACACCTTC. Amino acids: CASSGQGFGGYTF.

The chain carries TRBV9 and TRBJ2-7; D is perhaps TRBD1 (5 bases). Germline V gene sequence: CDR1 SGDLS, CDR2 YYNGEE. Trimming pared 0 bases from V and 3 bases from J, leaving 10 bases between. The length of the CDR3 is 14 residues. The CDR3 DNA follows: TGTGCCAGCAGCGTAGCCATAGGGGACTACGAGCAGTACTTC. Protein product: CASSVAIGDYEQYF.

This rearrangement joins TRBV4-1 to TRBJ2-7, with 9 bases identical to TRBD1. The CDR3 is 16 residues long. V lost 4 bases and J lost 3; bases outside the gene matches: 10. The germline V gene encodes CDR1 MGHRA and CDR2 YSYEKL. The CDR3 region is CASSPDWGTGYYEQYF. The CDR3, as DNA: TGCGCCAGCAGCCCCGACTGGGGGACAGGGTACTACGAGCAGTACTTC.

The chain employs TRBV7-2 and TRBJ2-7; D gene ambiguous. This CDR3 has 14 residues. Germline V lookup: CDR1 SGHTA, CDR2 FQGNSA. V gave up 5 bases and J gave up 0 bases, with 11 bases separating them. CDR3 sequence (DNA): TGTGCCAGCAGCCATCGAGATAGCTCCTACGAGCAGTACTTC. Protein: CASSHRDSSYEQYF.

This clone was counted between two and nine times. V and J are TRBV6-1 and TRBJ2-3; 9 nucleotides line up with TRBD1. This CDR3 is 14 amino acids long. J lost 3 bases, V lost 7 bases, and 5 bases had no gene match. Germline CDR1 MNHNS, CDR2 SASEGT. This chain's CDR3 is CASKGDRETDTQYF. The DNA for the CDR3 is TGTGCCAGCAAAGGGGACAGGGAAACAGATACGCAGTATTTT.

The CDR3: CASRASGEETQYF. The CDR3 region has the DNA TGTGCCAGCAGGGCTAGCGGGGAGGAGACCCAGTACTTC. V usage is TRBV2 and J usage is TRBJ2-5, with 9 bases that match TRBD2. The V gene's germline CDR1 is SNHLY and CDR2 FYNNEI. V was clipped by 6 bases and J by 5 bases; unmatched bases: 4. This CDR3 comprises 13 residues. Full variable domain (outside the CDR3, taken from reference TRBV2 and TRBJ2-5): EPEVTQTPSHQVTQMGQEVILRCVPISNHLYFYWYRQILGQKVEFLVSFYNNEISEKSEIFDDQFSVERPDGSNFTLKIRSTKLEDSAMYFCASRASGEETQYFGPGTRLLVL.

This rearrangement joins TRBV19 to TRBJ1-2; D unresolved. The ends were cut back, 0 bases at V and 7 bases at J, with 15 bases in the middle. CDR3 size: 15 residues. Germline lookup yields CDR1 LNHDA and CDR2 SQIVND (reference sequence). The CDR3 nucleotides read TGTGCCAGTAGTATAGACGTGGCGGGGTTTGGTGGCTACACCTTC. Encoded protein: CASSIDVAGFGGYTF. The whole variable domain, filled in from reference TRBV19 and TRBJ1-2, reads DGGITQSPKYLFRKEGQNVTLSCEQNLNHDAMYWYRQDPGQGLRLIYYSQIVNDFQKGDIAEGYSVSREKKESFPLTVTSAQKNPTAFYLCASSIDVAGFGGYTFGSGTRLTVV.

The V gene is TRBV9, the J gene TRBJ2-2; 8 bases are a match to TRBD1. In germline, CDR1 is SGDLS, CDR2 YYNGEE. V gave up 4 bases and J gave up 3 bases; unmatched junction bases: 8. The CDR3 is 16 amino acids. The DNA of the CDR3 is TGTGCCAGCAGCCCCACGACAGGGGCCCACACCGGGGAGCTGTTTTTT. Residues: CASSPTTGAHTGELFF.

In DNA form, the CDR3 reads TGTGCCAGCAGCGTAGAGGACAGGGATTTGAGGCAGTATTTT. Amino acids: CASSVEDRDLRQYF. The rearrangement joins TRBV9 to TRBJ2-3, with 8 bases that match TRBD1. Per the germline V gene, CDR1 is SGDLS and CDR2 is YYNGEE. This CDR3 has 14 residues. V gave up 0 bases and J gave up 11 bases; unmatched junction bases: 8.

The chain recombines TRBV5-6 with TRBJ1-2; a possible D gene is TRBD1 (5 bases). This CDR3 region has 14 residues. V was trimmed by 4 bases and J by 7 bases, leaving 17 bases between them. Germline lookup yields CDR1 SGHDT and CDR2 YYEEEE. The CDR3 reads CASSPGAGLLGYTF. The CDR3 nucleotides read TGTGCCAGCAGCCCCGGGGCGGGACTTCTTGGCTACACCTTC.

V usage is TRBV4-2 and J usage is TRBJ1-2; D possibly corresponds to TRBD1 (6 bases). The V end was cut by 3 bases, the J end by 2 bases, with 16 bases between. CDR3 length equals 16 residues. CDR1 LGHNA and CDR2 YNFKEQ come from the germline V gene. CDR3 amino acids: CASSQPYGQRNYGYTF. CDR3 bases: TGTGCCAGCAGCCAGCCCTACGGACAGCGGAACTATGGCTACACCTTC.

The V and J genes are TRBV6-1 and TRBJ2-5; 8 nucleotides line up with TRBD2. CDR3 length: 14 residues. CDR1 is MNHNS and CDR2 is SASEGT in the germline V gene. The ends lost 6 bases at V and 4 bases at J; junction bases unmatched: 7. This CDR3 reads CASRPSGRGETQYF. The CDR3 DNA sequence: TGTGCCAGCAGACCTAGCGGGCGCGGAGAGACCCAGTACTTC.